The sample holds one count of the clone carrying this T cell receptor beta chain. Its antigen is unidentified. This entry belongs to a study of cytomegalovirus exposure and HLA in healthy donors. This CDR3 has 16 amino acids. Germline CDR1 reads MGHRA; CDR2 reads YSYEKL. Trimming removed 4 bases from V and 0 bases from J; junction bases left unmatched: 6. Primers included in the PCR were 60 Vbeta and 13 Jbeta primers. Per the study methods: Approximately 80 million unique TCR beta chains, roughly 11 million of them shared, were counted by a later analysis. Assay used: immunoSEQ multiplex PCR; TCRdb lists only in-frame clones, some missing. The V and J calls and clone size were taken over from that table, and D and trimming were inferred from the DNA. The sample has over 200,000 clones, around 70% seen once. General observations from the study: 87-base-pair reads could not separate some V segments, including TRBV6-2 and TRBV6-3. Compared with the approximately 700-donor mean, an Asian-associated ancestry cluster reportedly had fewer N-insertions, according to a later analysis.

The V call is TRBV4-1, the J call TRBJ2-4; 7 bases line up with TRBD1. This TCR came from a man aged 40-49 years in good health and CMV-seropositive. The sequencing sample was made of PBMCs. In DNA, the CDR3 is TGCGCCAGCAGCCCCGGACAGGAACTAGCCAAAAACATTCAGTACTTC. Residues: CASSPGQELAKNIQYF.